This TCR beta chain was captured by sequencing in a study of shared clonotypes between healthy human individuals. Across the study: Used for every donor were three CD4 naive, three CD4 memory, two CD8 naive and one CD8 memory plate.

V was shortened by 2 bases and J by 7 bases, with 9 bases between the two germline ends. CDR1 SNHLY and CDR2 FYNNEI come from the germline V gene. The CDR3 is 14 amino acids. Regarding this clone: Its antigen is not identified.

Negatively enriched CD4+ T cells were divided by CD45RA into naive and memory. Study-level results: A limitation of the genetic and exposure-history diversity represented arose from few donors. Depth of sequencing was expected to influence donor clonotype sharing.

Profiling relied on immunoSEQ multiplex PCR, and the TCRdb table lists in-frame clones only, not all of them. The table records 400,000 to 600,000 clones, 90% to 96% of them present only once. This chain links TRBV2 with TRBJ1-6; D remains unclear. Sample: naive CD4+ T cells sorted from blood. As for subset: CD45RA+ positively selected. The source of this sequence is a woman aged 25 to 39 in good health. The CDR3 reads CASSETVSNSPLHF. CDR3 bases: TGTGCCAGCAGTGAAACAGTTTCAAATTCACCCCTCCACTTT. The full variable domain, in which reference TRBV2 and TRBJ1-6 provide the parts outside the CDR3, is EPEVTQTPSHQVTQMGQEVILRCVPISNHLYFYWYRQILGQKVEFLVSFYNNEISEKSEIFDDQFSVERPDGSNFTLKIRSTKLEDSAMYFCASSETVSNSPLHFGNGTRLTVT.